Below, 16 T cell receptor beta chains from the same sample are listed, as sequenced in a study of T cell responses to AZD1222 COVID-19 vaccine. Sequenced by immunoSEQ multiplex PCR; TCRdb stores in-frame clones only, minus some. The sample lists some 140,000 clones, about 91% occurring once. The sample here was peripheral blood, taken on day 0 of AZD1222 vaccination. The receptors here all came from an adult in good health.

V and J are TRBV5-1 and TRBJ2-7, with TRBD2 matching over 11 bases. The V gene end was trimmed by 3 bases and the J gene end by 4 bases; junction bases not matched to a gene: 9. Per germline, CDR1 SGHRS and CDR2 YFSETQ. The CDR3 sequence is 16 residues long. The CDR3 loop is CASSSTSGVHLYEQYF. The DNA of the CDR3 is TGCGCCAGCAGCTCGACTAGCGGGGTTCATCTTTACGAGCAGTACTTC.

This clone appeared a few times. This sequence joins TRBV27 and TRBJ2-7; D remains unclear. V was cut by 4 bases and J by 7 bases, with 14 bases left in between. The CDR3 is 13 amino acids. CDR1 and CDR2 from the germline V gene are MNHEY and SMNVEV (reference sequence). CDR3 region: CASSSSLLREQYF. Written as DNA, the CDR3 is TGTGCCAGCAGTTCCTCCCTCCTACGAGAGCAGTACTTC.

The chain couples TRBV9 to TRBJ1-3; D gene uncertain. The CDR3 covers 17 residues. V was cut by 0 bases and J by 0 bases, with 13 bases left in between. Germline V CDR1 and CDR2: SGDLS, YYNGEE. CDR3 bases: TGTGCCAGCAGCGTAGAATCCACACCCTTCTCTGGAAACACCATATATTTT. The encoded protein is CASSVESTPFSGNTIYF.

J is TRBJ2-7 and V is TRBV9; no definite D call. Germline V gives CDR1 SGDLS, CDR2 YYNGEE. The CDR3 length is 12 residues. V lost 1 base and J lost 3, with 5 bases in between. CDR3 nucleotides: TGTGCCAGCAGCGTAACAGACTACGAGCAGTACTTC. The encoded protein is CASSVTDYEQYF.

The CDR3 DNA reads as TGCGCCAGCAGCCGCGCGGCAAAGTCTACTGAAGCTTTCTTT. This sequence encodes CASSRAAKSTEAFF. The chain uses TRBV4-3 and TRBJ1-1; D remains ambiguous. CDR1 and CDR2 from the germline V gene are LGHNA and YSLEER. V lost 4 bases and J 5 bases, leaving 14 bases between the germline ends. This CDR3 spans 14 amino acids.

V usage is TRBV4-3 and J usage is TRBJ1-4; 7 nucleotides line up with TRBD1. Germline trimming cut 1 base from V and 6 bases from J; bases unmatched to any gene: 8. The CDR3 is made up of 16 amino acids. Germline assignment: CDR1 LGHNA and CDR2 YSLEER. The CDR3, as DNA: TGCGCCAGCAGCCAAGGTCAGGGGGGTACGGATGAAAAACTGTTTTTT. Translated: CASSQGQGGTDEKLFF.

Here the CDR3 reads CASSLRGASPNTEAFF. The CDR3 nucleotides read TGTGCCAGCAGCTTAAGGGGGGCCAGCCCGAACACTGAAGCTTTCTTT. This rearrangement joins TRBV7-9 to TRBJ1-1; perhaps TRBD1 as D (6 bases). Germline V gives CDR1 SEHNR, CDR2 FQNEAQ (reference sequence). The CDR3 covers 16 residues. Trimming took off 2 bases at V and 1 base at J, with 14 bases between the two ends. The complete variable domain, with remaining parts taken from reference TRBV7-9 and TRBJ1-1, reads DTGVSQNPRHKITKRGQNVTFRCDPISEHNRLYWYRQTLGQGPEFLTYFQNEAQLEKSRLLSDRFSAERPKGSFSTLEIQRTEQGDSAMYLCASSLRGASPNTEAFFGQGTRLTVV.

CDR3 in amino acids: CASSLDQGARGSYNEQFF. CDR3 DNA: TGTGCCAGCAGCTTGGACCAGGGGGCAAGAGGCTCCTACAATGAGCAGTTCTTC. This chain uses TRBV5-6 with TRBJ2-1; 8 bases are shared with TRBD1. Germline assignment: CDR1 SGHDT and CDR2 YYEEEE. This CDR3 spans 18 amino acids. J gave up 0 bases and V 0 bases, and 8 bases lay outside the gene matches.

The J gene is TRBJ1-1, the V gene TRBV28; D gene unclear. Germline CDR1 and CDR2: MDHEN and SYDVKM. Trimming pared 2 bases from V and 4 bases from J, leaving 11 bases between. This CDR3 is built from 14 residues. DNA of the CDR3: TGTGCCAGCAGTTTAAGTCCCGCGGGCACTGAAGCTTTCTTT. Amino acids: CASSLSPAGTEAFF.

The chain couples TRBV11-2 to TRBJ1-4; D remains ambiguous. CDR1 is SGHAT and CDR2 is FQNNGV in the germline V gene. This CDR3 is built from 17 residues. The V end lost 2 bases, the J end lost 6 bases, and 19 bases lay between the germline ends. The chain's CDR3 is CASSLNPGSQRDEKLFF. DNA of the CDR3: TGTGCCAGCAGCTTAAACCCCGGGAGTCAAAGGGATGAAAAACTGTTTTTT.

This chain connects TRBV4-3 to TRBJ2-2; D unclear. The V end was cut by 1 base, the J end by 6 bases, with 18 bases between. This CDR3 has 17 residues. Germline V gene lookup returns CDR1 LGHNA and CDR2 YSLEER. CDR3 nucleotide sequence: TGCGCCAGCAGCCAAGCCCCGTGGGGAAGTTTATCCGGGGAGCTGTTTTTT. This gives the protein CASSQAPWGSLSGELFF.

V is TRBV6-5 and J is TRBJ1-6; no reliable D call. Between the trimmed V and J ends, which lost 4 bases and 9 bases, there was a span of 13 bases. The CDR3 runs 14 residues. CDR1 is MNHEY and CDR2 is SVGAGI in the germline V gene. The CDR3, as DNA: TGTGCCAGCAGTTCATATACCGTTTCTTCACCCCTCCACTTT. Protein: CASSSYTVSSPLHF.

The genes are TRBV27 and TRBJ2-1; D is uncertain. Per the germline V gene, CDR1 is MNHEY and CDR2 is SMNVEV (reference sequence). Trimming shortened V by 0 bases and J by 1 base, and 4 bases separated the two germline ends. The CDR3 runs to 14 residues. CDR3: CASSLSFSYNEQFF. The CDR3 coding sequence is TGTGCCAGCAGTTTATCCTTTTCCTACAATGAGCAGTTCTTC.

The J gene is TRBJ1-1, the V gene TRBV2, with D tentatively TRBD1 (6 bases). CDR1 and CDR2 from the germline V gene are SNHLY and FYNNEI. Trimming cost V 6 bases and J 4 bases, with 12 bases left between them. The CDR3 runs to 13 residues. CDR3: CASRATGLTEAFF. DNA for the CDR3: TGTGCCAGCAGAGCGACAGGCCTCACTGAAGCTTTCTTT.

The V gene is TRBV5-1, the J gene TRBJ2-5, with D possibly matching TRBD2 (6 bases). With 4 bases removed from V and 5 bases from J, the gap between germline ends came to 15 bases. Germline values: CDR1 SGHRS, CDR2 YFSETQ. The CDR3 sequence is 14 residues long. This CDR3 reads CASSPDTSRETQYF. The CDR3 nucleotides are TGCGCCAGCAGCCCGGATACTAGCCGGGAGACCCAGTACTTC.

The rearrangement links TRBV6-6 to TRBJ2-3; a possible D gene is TRBD1 (5 bases). CDR1 MNHNY and CDR2 SVGAGI come from the germline V gene (reference sequence). The CDR3 has 14 amino acids. V shed 2 bases and J shed 6 bases, with 12 bases lying between them. The CDR3 DNA sequence: TGTGCCAGCAGTTACGTCAGGGAAGGCGATACGCAGTATTTT. Protein: CASSYVREGDTQYF.